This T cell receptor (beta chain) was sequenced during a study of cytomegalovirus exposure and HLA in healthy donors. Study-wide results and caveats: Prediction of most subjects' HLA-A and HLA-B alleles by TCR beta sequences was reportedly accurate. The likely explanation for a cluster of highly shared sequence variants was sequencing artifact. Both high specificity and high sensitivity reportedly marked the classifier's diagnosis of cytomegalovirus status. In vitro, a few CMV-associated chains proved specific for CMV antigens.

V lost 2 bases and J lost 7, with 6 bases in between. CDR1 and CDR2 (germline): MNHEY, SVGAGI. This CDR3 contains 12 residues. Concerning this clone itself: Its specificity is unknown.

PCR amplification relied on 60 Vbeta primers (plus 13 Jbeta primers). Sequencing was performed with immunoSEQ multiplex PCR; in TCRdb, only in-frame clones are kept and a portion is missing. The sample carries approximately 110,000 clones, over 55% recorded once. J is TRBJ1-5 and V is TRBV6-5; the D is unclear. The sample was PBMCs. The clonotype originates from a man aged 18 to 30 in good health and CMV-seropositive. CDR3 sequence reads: CASSYLGQPQHF. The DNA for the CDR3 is TGTGCCAGCAGTTACCTCGGGCAGCCCCAGCATTTT.